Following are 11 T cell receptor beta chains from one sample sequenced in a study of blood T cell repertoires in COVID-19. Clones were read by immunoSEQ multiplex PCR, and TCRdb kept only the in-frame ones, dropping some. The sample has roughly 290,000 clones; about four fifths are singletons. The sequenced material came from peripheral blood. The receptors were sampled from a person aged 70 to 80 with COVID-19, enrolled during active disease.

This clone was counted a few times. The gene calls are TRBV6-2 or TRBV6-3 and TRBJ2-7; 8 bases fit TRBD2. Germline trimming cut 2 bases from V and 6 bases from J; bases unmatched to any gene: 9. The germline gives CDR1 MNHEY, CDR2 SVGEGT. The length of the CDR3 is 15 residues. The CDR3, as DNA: TGTGCCAGCAGTTACGGGAGCGGGGGCCTACTCGAGCAGTACTTC. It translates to CASSYGSGGLLEQYF.

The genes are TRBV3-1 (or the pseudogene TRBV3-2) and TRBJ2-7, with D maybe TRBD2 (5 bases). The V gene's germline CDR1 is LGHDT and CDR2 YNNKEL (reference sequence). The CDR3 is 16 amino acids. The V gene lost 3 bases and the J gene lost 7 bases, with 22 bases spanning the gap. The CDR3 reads CASSQRRGPRALEQYF. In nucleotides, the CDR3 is TGTGCCAGCAGCCAGCGACGGGGTCCCCGGGCTTTAGAGCAGTACTTC.

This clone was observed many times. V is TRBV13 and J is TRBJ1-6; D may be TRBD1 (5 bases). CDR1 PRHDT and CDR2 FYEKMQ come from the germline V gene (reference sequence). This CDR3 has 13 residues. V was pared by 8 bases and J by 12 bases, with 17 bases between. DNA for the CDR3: TGTGCCAGCGGAGAGGACCGGGGGGGACCCCTCCACTTT. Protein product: CASGEDRGGPLHF.

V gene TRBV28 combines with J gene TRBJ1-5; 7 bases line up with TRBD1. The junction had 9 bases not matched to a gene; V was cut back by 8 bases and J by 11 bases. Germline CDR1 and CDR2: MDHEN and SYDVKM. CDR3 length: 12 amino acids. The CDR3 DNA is TGTGCCAGCCGCCGACAGGGAAATGCCCAGCATTTT. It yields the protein CASRRQGNAQHF. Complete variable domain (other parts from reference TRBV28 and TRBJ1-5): DVKVTQSSRYLVKRTGEKVFLECVQDMDHENMFWYRQDPGLGLRLIYFSYDVKMKEKGDIPEGYSVSREKKERFSLILESASTNQTSMYLCASRRQGNAQHFGDGTRLSIL.

This chain's CDR3 is CSINRELNTEAFF. CDR3 nucleotides: TGCAGCATAAACAGGGAGCTGAACACTGAAGCTTTCTTT. The V gene is TRBV29-1, the J gene TRBJ1-1; TRBD1 is a possible D gene (6 bases). V lost 8 bases and J lost 0, with 13 bases in between. CDR3 length: 13 amino acids. Per germline, CDR1 SQVTM and CDR2 ANQGSEA.

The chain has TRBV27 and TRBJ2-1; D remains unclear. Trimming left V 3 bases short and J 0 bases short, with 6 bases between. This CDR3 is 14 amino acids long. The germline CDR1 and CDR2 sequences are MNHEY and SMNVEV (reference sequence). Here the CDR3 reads CASSFTRSYNEQFF. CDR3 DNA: TGTGCCAGCAGTTTTACTCGCTCCTACAATGAGCAGTTCTTC.

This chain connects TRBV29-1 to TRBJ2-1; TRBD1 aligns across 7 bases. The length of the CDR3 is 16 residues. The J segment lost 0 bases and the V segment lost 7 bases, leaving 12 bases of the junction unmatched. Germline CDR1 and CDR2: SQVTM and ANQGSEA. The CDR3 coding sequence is TGCAGCGCACACCTACGACAGGGCGGCTCCTACAATGAGCAGTTCTTC. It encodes CSAHLRQGGSYNEQFF.

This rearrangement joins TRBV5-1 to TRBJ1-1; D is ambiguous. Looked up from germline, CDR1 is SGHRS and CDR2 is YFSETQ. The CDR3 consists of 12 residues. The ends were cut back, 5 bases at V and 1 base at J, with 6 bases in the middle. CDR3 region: CASSRTNTEAFF. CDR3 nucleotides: TGCGCCAGCAGTAGAACGAACACTGAAGCTTTCTTT.

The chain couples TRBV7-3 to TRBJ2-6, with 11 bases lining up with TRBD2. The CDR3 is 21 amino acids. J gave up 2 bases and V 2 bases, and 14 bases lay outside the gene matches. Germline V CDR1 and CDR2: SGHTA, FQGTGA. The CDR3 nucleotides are TGTGCCAGCAGCTTACATCACCTAGCGGGAGGTATCCCCCCTGGGGCCAACGTCCTGACTTTC. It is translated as CASSLHHLAGGIPPGANVLTF.

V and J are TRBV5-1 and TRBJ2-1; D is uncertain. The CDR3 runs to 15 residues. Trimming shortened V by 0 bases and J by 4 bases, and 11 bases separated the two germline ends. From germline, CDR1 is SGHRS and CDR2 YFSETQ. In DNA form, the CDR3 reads TGCGCCAGCAGCTTGGATGGAGCCCAGTACAATGAGCAGTTCTTC. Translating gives CASSLDGAQYNEQFF.

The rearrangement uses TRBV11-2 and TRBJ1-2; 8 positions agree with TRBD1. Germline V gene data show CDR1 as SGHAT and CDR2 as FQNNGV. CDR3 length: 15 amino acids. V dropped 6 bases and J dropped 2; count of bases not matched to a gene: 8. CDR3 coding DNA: TGTGCCAGCAGGCCCCTGACAGGGGTGAACTATGGCTACACCTTC. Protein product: CASRPLTGVNYGYTF.